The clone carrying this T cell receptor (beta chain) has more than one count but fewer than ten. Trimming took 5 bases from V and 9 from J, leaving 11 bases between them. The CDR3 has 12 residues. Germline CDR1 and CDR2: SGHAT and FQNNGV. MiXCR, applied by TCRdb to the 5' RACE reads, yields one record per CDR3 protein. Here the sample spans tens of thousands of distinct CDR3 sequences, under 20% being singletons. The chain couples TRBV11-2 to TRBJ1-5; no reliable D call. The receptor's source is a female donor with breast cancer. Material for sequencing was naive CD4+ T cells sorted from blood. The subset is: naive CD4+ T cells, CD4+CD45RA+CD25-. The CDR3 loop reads CASSPGPGPQHF. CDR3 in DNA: TGTGCCAGCAGCCCCGGGCCCGGGCCCCAGCATTTT. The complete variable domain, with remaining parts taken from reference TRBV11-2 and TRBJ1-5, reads EAGVAQSPRYKIIEKRQSVAFWCNPISGHATLYWYQQILGQGPKLLIQFQNNGVVDDSQLPKDRFSAERLKGVDSTLKIQPAKLEDSAVYLCASSPGPGPQHFGDGTRLSIL.